The 6 T cell receptor beta chains below were found in one sample sequenced in a study of cytomegalovirus exposure and HLA in healthy donors. The PCR ran on 60 Vbeta and 13 Jbeta primers. Data came from immunoSEQ multiplex PCR; TCRdb stores just in-frame clones and leaves some out. Of some 200,000 clones in the sample, 70% to 85% are singletons; the top ten hold 0.08% to 0.1%. Material for sequencing was PBMCs. Every receptor here comes from a boy aged 2 to 10 in good health and CMV-seronegative.

This sequence joins TRBV6-5 and TRBJ1-6, with D possibly matching TRBD1 (6 bases). The CDR3 has 15 amino acids. Germline V gives CDR1 MNHEY, CDR2 SVGAGI. Trimming stripped 9 bases from V and 0 bases from J, with 12 bases between. Here the CDR3 reads CASKTGSSYNSPLHF. The CDR3 region has the DNA TGTGCCAGTAAAACAGGGAGCTCCTATAATTCACCCCTCCACTTT.

The table lists this clone with a few counts. The CDR3 DNA reads TGTGCCAGCGGCGAGCGGGGGTTCGCAGATACGCAGTATTTT. Protein product: CASGERGFADTQYF. The gene calls are TRBV2 and TRBJ2-3, with TRBD2 identical over 8 bases. J was trimmed by 4 bases and V by 8 bases; bases with no gene match: 8. Germline V gene data show CDR1 as SNHLY and CDR2 as FYNNEI. CDR3 length: 14 residues.

The chain recombines TRBV13 with TRBJ1-1; 12 nucleotides align to TRBD1. CDR1 and CDR2 from the germline V gene are PRHDT and FYEKMQ (reference sequence). This CDR3 has 15 amino acids. The trim removed 4 bases at V and 5 bases at J, leaving 5 bases unmatched. For the CDR3, the DNA is TGTGCCAGCAGCTCGGGACAGGGGGCTTGGACTGAAGCTTTCTTT. The encoded protein is CASSSGQGAWTEAFF.

The V call is TRBV27, the J call TRBJ1-6; D ambiguous. There are 13 residues in the CDR3. V shed 2 bases and J shed 13 bases, with 12 bases lying between them. From germline, CDR1 is MNHEY and CDR2 SMNVEV (reference sequence). The chain's CDR3 is CASSLPRGGPLHF. CDR3 in DNA: TGTGCCAGCAGTTTACCCAGAGGAGGGCCCCTCCACTTT.

This chain joins TRBV11-2 and TRBJ2-3; D ambiguous. V was shortened by 3 bases and J by 2 bases, with 15 bases between the two germline ends. Per the germline V gene, CDR1 is SGHAT and CDR2 is FQNNGV. The CDR3 runs to 16 residues. The CDR3 DNA is TGTGCCAGCAGCTTCGGAGCTAATTTTTACACAGATACGCAGTATTTT. Translating it yields CASSFGANFYTDTQYF. The full variable domain, its missing parts supplied by reference TRBV11-2 and TRBJ2-3, is EAGVAQSPRYKIIEKRQSVAFWCNPISGHATLYWYQQILGQGPKLLIQFQNNGVVDDSQLPKDRFSAERLKGVDSTLKIQPAKLEDSAVYLCASSFGANFYTDTQYFGPGTRLTVL.

This clone was seen a handful of times. The chain links TRBV6-1 to TRBJ1-5; D ambiguous. This CDR3 has 14 residues. CDR1 and CDR2 (germline): MNHNS, SASEGT. The V and J ends lost 0 bases and 4 bases respectively, with 7 bases between them. The CDR3 DNA reads as TGTGCCAGCAGTGAAGCAGGGAGAAATCAGCCCCAGCATTTT. As protein: CASSEAGRNQPQHF.